These 16 T cell receptor beta chains came from one sample sequenced in a study of blood T cell repertoires in COVID-19. Some clones are missing from TCRdb's copy, which holds only in-frame ones; the method was immunoSEQ multiplex PCR. The table has fewer than 85,000 clones, 73% seen once; the top ten hold roughly 23%. Input material: peripheral blood. These receptors were taken from a man in his sixties with acute or convalescent COVID-19.

This clone has just one count. J is TRBJ2-3 and V is TRBV3-1 (or the pseudogene TRBV3-2), with unresolved D. The V end was cut by 4 bases, the J end by 4 bases, with 9 bases between. The CDR3 loop spans 13 amino acids. Germline CDR1 reads LGHDT; CDR2 reads YNNKEL (reference sequence). The CDR3 protein is CASSPWSADTQYF. CDR3 coding DNA: TGTGCCAGCAGCCCCTGGAGCGCAGATACGCAGTATTTT.

The genes are TRBV15 and TRBJ2-2; tentative D call: TRBD2 (6 bases). CDR3 size: 16 residues. Germline V gene sequence: CDR1 LNHNV, CDR2 YYDKDF (reference sequence). V lost 1 base and J 3 bases, leaving 12 bases between the germline ends. CDR3 nucleotide sequence: TGTGCCACCAGCAGAGGGTCAGGGACTCACACCGGGGAGCTGTTTTTT. It encodes CATSRGSGTHTGELFF.

The chain employs TRBV27 and TRBJ1-6, with D possibly TRBD1 on 6 matching bases. Germline loops: CDR1 MNHEY, CDR2 SMNVEV (reference sequence). The CDR3 contains 18 residues. V lost 3 bases and J lost 7, with 22 bases in between. The CDR3 bases are TGTGCCAGCAGTTTTCACCGTACGAAACAGGGATACAATTCACCCCTCCACTTT. This translates into CASSFHRTKQGYNSPLHF.

This clone was seen a single time. The rearrangement uses TRBV10-1 and TRBJ2-1; 12 positions agree with TRBD2. Germline V gene sequence: CDR1 WNHNN, CDR2 SYGVQD (reference sequence). V dropped 6 bases and J dropped 6; count of bases not matched to a gene: 9. The CDR3 loop spans 16 amino acids. The CDR3 sequence: CASRGLAGFEGNEQFF. DNA for the CDR3: TGCGCCAGCAGAGGACTAGCGGGGTTTGAGGGCAATGAGCAGTTCTTC.

The V gene is TRBV7-8, the J gene TRBJ1-6; D remains unclear. This CDR3 is built from 14 residues. In germline, CDR1 is SGHVS, CDR2 FQNEAQ. Trimming shortened V by 1 base and J by 3 bases, and 4 bases separated the two germline ends. The CDR3 DNA reads TGTGCCAGCAGCTTAGGCAGCTATAATTCACCCCTCCACTTT. As protein: CASSLGSYNSPLHF.

This sequence joins TRBV7-9 and TRBJ2-4, with D perhaps matching TRBD2 (6 bases). Germline CDR1 and CDR2: SEHNR and FQNEAQ (reference sequence). Trimming pared 5 bases from V and 8 bases from J, leaving 13 bases between. The CDR3 loop spans 13 amino acids. The DNA for the CDR3 is TGTGCCAGCAGCCCTAGCGAAACAGACATTCAGTACTTC. This gives the protein CASSPSETDIQYF.

The CDR3 here is CASSSPGRANYGYTF. CDR3 nucleotides: TGCGCCAGCAGCTCCCCCGGCAGGGCTAACTATGGCTACACCTTC. The chain combines TRBV5-1 with TRBJ1-2; TRBD1 is a possible D gene (5 bases). The V gene's germline CDR1 is SGHRS and CDR2 YFSETQ. The CDR3 runs 15 residues. The germline V and J ends were trimmed by 3 bases and 0 bases, with 12 bases remaining between them. Combining the CDR3 with reference TRBV5-1 and TRBJ1-2 gives the whole variable domain KAGVTQTPRYLIKTRGQQVTLSCSPISGHRSVSWYQQTPGQGLQFLFEYFSETQRNKGNFPGRFSGRQFSNSRSEMNVSTLELGDSALYLCASSSPGRANYGYTFGSGTRLTVV.

This sequence joins TRBV5-4 and TRBJ2-5; D ambiguous. The ends were cut back, 3 bases at V and 5 bases at J, with 11 bases in the middle. Germline V gene sequence: CDR1 SGHNT, CDR2 YYREEE (reference sequence). The CDR3 sequence is 13 residues long. CDR3 nucleotide sequence: TGTGCCAGCAGCTCCAAAGCTAGGGAGACCCAGTACTTC. Translated: CASSSKARETQYF.

This chain connects TRBV9 to TRBJ2-5; 9 bases align to TRBD1. J lost 4 bases, V lost 4 bases, and 5 bases had no gene match. CDR1 and CDR2 (germline): SGDLS, YYNGEE. The CDR3 runs 14 residues. CDR3 sequence: CASSPGQGLETQYF. In nucleotides, the CDR3 is TGTGCCAGCAGCCCAGGACAGGGGCTAGAGACCCAGTACTTC.

This chain uses TRBV5-1 with TRBJ2-1; 14 bases agree with TRBD2. Trimming at V came to 3 bases and at J to 3 bases, leaving 11 bases not matched to a gene. CDR3 length: 19 residues. Germline V gene data show CDR1 as SGHRS and CDR2 as YFSETQ. The CDR3 here is CASSSPGLAGVSRYNEQFF. The CDR3 DNA reads TGCGCCAGCAGCTCCCCGGGACTAGCGGGAGTATCCCGCTACAATGAGCAGTTCTTC.

The chain combines TRBV28 with TRBJ2-1, with TRBD2 matching over 7 bases. V shed 10 bases and J 1 base; nucleotides not matched to a gene: 7. This CDR3 is built from 14 residues. The germline V gene encodes CDR1 MDHEN and CDR2 SYDVKM. CDR3 in amino acids: CATLTSVSYNEQFF. DNA of the CDR3: TGTGCCACCCTAACTAGCGTATCCTACAATGAGCAGTTCTTC.

This chain uses TRBV19 with TRBJ2-7; 7 bases fit TRBD2. V dropped 0 bases and J dropped 3; count of bases not matched to a gene: 8. Germline V CDR1 and CDR2: LNHDA, SQIVND (reference sequence). The CDR3 consists of 16 residues. The DNA of the CDR3 is TGTGCCAGTAGTATAGAGGGAGGGGAAACACTCTACGAGCAGTACTTC. Translated: CASSIEGGETLYEQYF.

This clone was observed a handful of times. The chain combines TRBV21-1 with TRBJ2-1; the tabulated D call, TRBD1, remains unverified against the DNA. TRBV21-1 is listed as a pseudogene. The CDR3 runs 16 residues. This CDR3 is CASSKEGTHLYNEQFF. Written as DNA, the CDR3 is TGTGCCAGCAGCAAAGAGGGGACACACCTATACAATGAGCAGTTCTTC.

The rearrangement links TRBV9 to TRBJ2-4, with TRBD1 matching over 8 bases. With 8 bases clipped from V and 3 bases from J, the junction kept 7 bases outside the gene matches. CDR1 SGDLS and CDR2 YYNGEE come from the germline V gene. The CDR3 consists of 14 residues. The CDR3 loop reads CARTGERGKNIQYF. As DNA, the CDR3 is TGTGCCAGGACAGGGGAACGGGGCAAAAACATTCAGTACTTC.

The chain carries TRBV7-9 and TRBJ2-1; unclear D gene. With 0 bases removed from V and 9 bases from J, the gap between germline ends came to 9 bases. Germline values: CDR1 SEHNR, CDR2 FQNEAQ (reference sequence). The CDR3 covers 13 residues. The CDR3 spells CASSLAQATEQFF. Here the CDR3 DNA reads TGTGCCAGCAGCTTAGCTCAAGCGACTGAGCAGTTCTTC.

V usage is TRBV7-3 and J usage is TRBJ1-2, with 10 bases matching TRBD1. V was clipped by 5 bases and J by 4 bases; unmatched bases: 7. From germline, CDR1 is SGHTA and CDR2 FQGTGA. The CDR3 covers 15 residues. The CDR3 spells CASSPGTGDSYGYTF. CDR3 nucleotides: TGTGCCAGCAGCCCCGGGACAGGGGACTCCTATGGCTACACCTTC. The full variable domain, with the rest looked up from reference TRBV7-3 and TRBJ1-2, is GAGVSQTPSNKVTEKGKYVELRCDPISGHTALYWYRQSLGQGPEFLIYFQGTGAADDSGLPNDRFFAVRPEGSVSTLKIQRTERGDSAVYLCASSPGTGDSYGYTFGSGTRLTVV.